Listed below are T cell receptor beta chains from one sample, sequenced in a study of post-analysis software for immune sequencing data. TCRdb redid the calling of the PCR reads with MiXCR, one entry per CDR3 protein. This table holds about 500,000 distinct CDR3 sequences, around 40% found once. Sequencing input: blood. These receptor sequences come from a girl aged 10-17 years with multiple sclerosis. Each CDR3 is given with its conserved first and last residue. The D gene is left open where the match is weak. The listing skips clone size in some rows; elsewhere it reads once, few, many or a size class.

TRBJ1-1 | TRBD1 | NA | TRBV10-3 | TGTGCCATCAAGGGACAGGGGATGAACACTGAAGCTTTCTTT | CAIKGQGMNTEAFF
TRBJ1-2 | NA | once | TRBV12-3/TRBV12-4 | TGTGCCAGCAGCCTTCAGGGAAGGTCCTATGGCTACACCTTC | CASSLQGRSYGYTF
TRBJ1-2 | TRBD1 | few | TRBV7-2 | TGTGCCAGCAGCTCCCTAAACCTTCAGGGGGATGGCTACACCTTC | CASSSLNLQGDGYTF
TRBJ2-7 | TRBD2 | NA | TRBV28 | TGTGCCAGTATTAGCGGGAGAATGAGCGAGCAGTACTTC | CASISGRMSEQYF
TRBJ2-1 | TRBD2 | few | TRBV20-1 | TGCAGTGCTAGTTTTCCTAGCGGGATTACTGAGCAGTTCTTC | CSASFPSGITEQFF
TRBJ1-2 | NA | few | TRBV24-1 | TGTGCCACCAGTGACCTGACAGGCGGTGGCTACACCTTC | CATSDLTGGGYTF
TRBJ2-1 | NA | NA | TRBV5-1 | TGCGCCAGCAGCTTCCCAGCGAAGGGAGTAAACAATGAGCAGTTCTTC | CASSFPAKGVNNEQFF
TRBJ2-3 | NA | few | TRBV20-1 | TGCAGTCCAGGGGTTACCACAGATACGCAGTATTTT | CSPGVTTDTQYF
TRBJ2-7 | TRBD2 | NA | TRBV3-1 | TGTGCCAGCAGCCAAGAGCCGCTAGCGGGACCCTACGAGCAGTACTTC | CASSQEPLAGPYEQYF
TRBJ1-1 | TRBD1 | NA | TRBV27 | TGTGCCAGCAGTACAGGACAGGCGAACACTGATGCTTTCTTT | CASSTGQANTDAFF
TRBJ2-1 | NA | NA | TRBV5-1 | TGCGTCAGCAGGGACCCGGACAATGAGCAGTTCTTC | CVSRDPDNEQFF
TRBJ2-5 | NA | NA | TRBV10-3 | TGTGGCATCAGTGGGGGAACAGGCCGGTCGTACCAAGAGACCCAGTACTTC | CGISGGTGRSYQETQYF
TRBJ2-7 | TRBD1 | few | TRBV20-1 | TGCAGTGCCACCACTGACAGGGGAAGGAGCTCCTACGAGCAGTACTTC | CSATTDRGRSSYEQYF
TRBJ2-5 | TRBD2 | NA | TRBV11-2 | TGTGCCAGCAGCTTTCTATCCGGGACTAGCGGGAGGGAGGAGAGATTGGGGACCCAGTACTTC | CASSFLSGTSGREERLGTQYF
TRBJ1-1 | NA | NA | TRBV7-3 | TGTGCCAGCAGCGGCGATAGGGCCATGAACACTGAAGCTTTCTTT | CASSGDRAMNTEAFF
TRBJ2-7 | NA | NA | TRBV12-3/TRBV12-4 | TGTGCCAGCAGTTTTGAGGAAGGCCCAACCTACGAGCAGTACTTC | CASSFEEGPTYEQYF
TRBJ2-7 | TRBD2 | few | TRBV9 | TGTGCCAGCAGCGTAACCATAGCGGGAGGGATAAACGAGCAGTACTTC | CASSVTIAGGINEQYF
TRBJ2-7 | TRBD2 | many | TRBV7-2 | TGTGCCAGCAGCCCCCCCGCGGGAGGGCCGGTCGAGCAGTACTTC | CASSPPAGGPVEQYF
TRBJ1-2 | NA | once | TRBV7-9 | TGTGCCAGCAGCTTACTCGGCTTAGAGGATGGCTACACCTTC | CASSLLGLEDGYTF
TRBJ1-2 | NA | NA | TRBV2 | TGTGCCAGCACGGCCTTAAACTATGGCTACACCTTC | CASTALNYGYTF
TRBJ2-3 | NA | NA | TRBV29-1 | TGCAGCGTTGAGGGGGGAACCCAAGAGACCCAGTATTTT | CSVEGGTQETQYF
TRBJ1-2 | NA | NA | TRBV5-1 | TGCGCCAGCAGCTTACAGGCGGACTATGGCTACACCTTC | CASSLQADYGYTF
TRBJ2-5 | NA | NA | TRBV30 | TGTGCCTGGAACAAATTGCATCAGGGCCGGGAGACCCAGTACTTC | CAWNKLHQGRETQYF
TRBJ2-1 | TRBD2 | NA | TRBV7-9 | TGTGCCAGCAGCTCCCTAGCGGGAGGTGGGGATGAGCAGTTCTTC | CASSSLAGGGDEQFF
TRBJ2-1 | TRBD2 | NA | TRBV6-1 | TGTGCCAGCAGGGAGCTAGCGGCTTACAATGAGCAGTTCTTC | CASRELAAYNEQFF
TRBJ2-7 | NA | NA | TRBV7-2 | TGTGCCAGCACCGGGGGGACAGTATACGAGCAGTACTTC | CASTGGTVYEQYF
TRBJ2-7 | NA | NA | TRBV15 | TGTGCCACCAGCAGAGGAGGGTCTGCCTACGAGCAGTACTTC | CATSRGGSAYEQYF
TRBJ2-2 | TRBD1 | NA | TRBV14 | TGTGCCAGCAGCCAAGACCTATTTCAATTGGGACAGGGCAACACCGGGGAGCTGTTTTTT | CASSQDLFQLGQGNTGELFF